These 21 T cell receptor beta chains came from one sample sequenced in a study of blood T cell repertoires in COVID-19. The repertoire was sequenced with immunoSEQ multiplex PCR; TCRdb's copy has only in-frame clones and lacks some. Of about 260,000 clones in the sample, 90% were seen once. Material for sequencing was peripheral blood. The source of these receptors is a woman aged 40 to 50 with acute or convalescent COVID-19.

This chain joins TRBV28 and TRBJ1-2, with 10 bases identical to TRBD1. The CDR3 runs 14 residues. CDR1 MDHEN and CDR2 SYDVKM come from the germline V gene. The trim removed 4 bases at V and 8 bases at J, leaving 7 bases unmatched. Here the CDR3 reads CASSSGTGVGGYTF. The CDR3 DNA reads TGTGCCAGCAGTTCCGGGACAGGGGTTGGAGGCTACACCTTC.

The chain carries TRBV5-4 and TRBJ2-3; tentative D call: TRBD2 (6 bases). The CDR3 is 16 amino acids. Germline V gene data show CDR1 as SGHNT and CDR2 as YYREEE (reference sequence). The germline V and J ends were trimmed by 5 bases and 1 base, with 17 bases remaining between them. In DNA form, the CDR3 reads TGTGCCAGCAGTCCGGCAGGGACTTTAGGCACAGATACGCAGTATTTT. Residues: CASSPAGTLGTDTQYF. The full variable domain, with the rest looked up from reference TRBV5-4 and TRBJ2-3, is ETGVTQSPTHLIKTRGQQVTLRCSSQSGHNTVSWYQQALGQGPQFIFQYYREEENGRGNFPPRFSGLQFPNYSSELNVNALELDDSALYLCASSPAGTLGTDTQYFGPGTRLTVL.

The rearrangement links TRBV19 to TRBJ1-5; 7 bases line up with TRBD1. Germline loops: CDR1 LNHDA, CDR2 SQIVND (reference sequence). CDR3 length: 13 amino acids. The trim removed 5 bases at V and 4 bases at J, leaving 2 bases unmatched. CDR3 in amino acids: CASSQQGNQPQHF. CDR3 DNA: TGTGCCAGTAGTCAACAGGGGAATCAGCCCCAGCATTTT.

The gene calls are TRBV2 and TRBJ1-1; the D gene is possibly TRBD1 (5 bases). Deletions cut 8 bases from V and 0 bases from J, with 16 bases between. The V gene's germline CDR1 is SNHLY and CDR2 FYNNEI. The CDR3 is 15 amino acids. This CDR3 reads CASRGGQGMNTEAFF. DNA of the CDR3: TGTGCCAGCCGAGGTGGGCAGGGTATGAACACTGAAGCTTTCTTT.

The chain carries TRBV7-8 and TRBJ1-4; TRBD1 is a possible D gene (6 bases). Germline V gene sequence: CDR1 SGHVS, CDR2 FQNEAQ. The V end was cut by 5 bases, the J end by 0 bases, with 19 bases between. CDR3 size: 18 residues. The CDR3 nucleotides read TGTGCCAGCAGCCGGCTGGGGGCAGGGGTTGCAACTAATGAAAAACTGTTTTTT. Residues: CASSRLGAGVATNEKLFF.

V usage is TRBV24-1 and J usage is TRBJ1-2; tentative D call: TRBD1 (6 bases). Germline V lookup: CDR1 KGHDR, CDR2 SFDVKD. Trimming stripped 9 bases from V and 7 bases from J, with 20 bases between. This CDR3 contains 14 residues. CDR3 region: CATLERGAVGGYTF. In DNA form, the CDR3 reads TGTGCCACCTTAGAGCGGGGGGCAGTCGGTGGCTACACCTTC.

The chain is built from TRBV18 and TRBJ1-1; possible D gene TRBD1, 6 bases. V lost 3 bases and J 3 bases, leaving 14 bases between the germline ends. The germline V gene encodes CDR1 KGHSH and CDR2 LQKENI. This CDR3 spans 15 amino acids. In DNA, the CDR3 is TGTGCCAGCTCACCCTACTTACAGGGTTACACTGAAGCTTTCTTT. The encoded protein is CASSPYLQGYTEAFF.

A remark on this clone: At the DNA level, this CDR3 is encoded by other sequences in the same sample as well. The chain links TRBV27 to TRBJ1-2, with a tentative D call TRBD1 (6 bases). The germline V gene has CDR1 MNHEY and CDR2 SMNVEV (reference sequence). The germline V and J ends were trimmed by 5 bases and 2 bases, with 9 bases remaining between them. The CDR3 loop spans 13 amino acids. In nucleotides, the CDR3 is TGTGCCAGCAGTCTCCAGGGGAACTATGGCTACACCTTC. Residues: CASSLQGNYGYTF.

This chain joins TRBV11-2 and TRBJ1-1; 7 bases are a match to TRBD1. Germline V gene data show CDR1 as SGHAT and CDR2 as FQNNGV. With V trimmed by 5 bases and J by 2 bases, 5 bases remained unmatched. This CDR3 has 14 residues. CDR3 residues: CASSRRDSNTEAFF. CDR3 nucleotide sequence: TGTGCCAGCAGCCGCCGGGACAGTAACACTGAAGCTTTCTTT.

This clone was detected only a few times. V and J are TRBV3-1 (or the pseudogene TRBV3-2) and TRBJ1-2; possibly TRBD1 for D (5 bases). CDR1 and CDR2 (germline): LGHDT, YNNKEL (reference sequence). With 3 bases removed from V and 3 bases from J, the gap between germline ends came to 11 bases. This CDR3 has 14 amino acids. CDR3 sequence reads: CASSHGFRDYGYTF. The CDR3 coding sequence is TGTGCCAGCAGCCACGGGTTCAGGGACTATGGCTACACCTTC.

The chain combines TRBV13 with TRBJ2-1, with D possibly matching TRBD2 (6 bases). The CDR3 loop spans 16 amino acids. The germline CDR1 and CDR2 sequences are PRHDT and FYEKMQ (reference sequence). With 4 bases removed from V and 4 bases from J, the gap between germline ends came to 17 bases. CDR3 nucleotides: TGTGCCAGCAGCTCAGGACTAACTCTTACGTACAATGAGCAGTTCTTC. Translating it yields CASSSGLTLTYNEQFF.

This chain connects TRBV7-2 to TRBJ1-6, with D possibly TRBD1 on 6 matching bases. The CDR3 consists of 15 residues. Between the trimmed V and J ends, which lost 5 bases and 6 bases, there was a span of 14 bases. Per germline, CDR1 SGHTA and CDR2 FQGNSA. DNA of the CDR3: TGTGCCAGCAGCGCGCCAGACAGGAGTAATTCACCCCTCCACTTT. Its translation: CASSAPDRSNSPLHF.

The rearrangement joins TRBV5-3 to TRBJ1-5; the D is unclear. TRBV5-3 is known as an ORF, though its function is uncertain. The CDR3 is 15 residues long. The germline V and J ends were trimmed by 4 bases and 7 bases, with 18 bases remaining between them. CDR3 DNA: TGTGCCAGAAGCCACCATCCGCCCACACAGCAGCCCCAGCATTTT. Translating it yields CARSHHPPTQQPQHF.

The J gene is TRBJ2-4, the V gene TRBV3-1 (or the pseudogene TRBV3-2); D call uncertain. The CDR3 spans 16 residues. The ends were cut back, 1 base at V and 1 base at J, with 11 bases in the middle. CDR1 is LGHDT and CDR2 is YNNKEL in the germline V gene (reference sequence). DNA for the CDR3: TGTGCCAGCAGCCAAGGCCTCTCGAGCGCCAAAAACATTCAGTACTTC. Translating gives CASSQGLSSAKNIQYF.

The CDR3 loop reads CASSASPPGVGREQYV. The CDR3 DNA reads TGTGCCAGCAGCGCATCCCCCCCGGGGGTGGGGAGAGAGCAGTACGTC. V usage is TRBV11-3 and J usage is TRBJ2-7, with a weak D call TRBD2 (6 bases). The CDR3 is 16 residues long. The germline gives CDR1 SGHNT, CDR2 YENEEA. The V end lost 5 bases, the J end lost 7 bases, and 24 bases lay between the germline ends.

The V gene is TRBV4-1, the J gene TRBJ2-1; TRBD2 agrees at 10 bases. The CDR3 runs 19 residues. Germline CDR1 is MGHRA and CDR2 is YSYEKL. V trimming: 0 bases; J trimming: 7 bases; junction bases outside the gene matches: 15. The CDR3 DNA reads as TGCGCCAGCAGCCAAGATAGGGCGGTAGCGGGGGGTATAATGAATGAGCAGTTCTTC. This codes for CASSQDRAVAGGIMNEQFF.

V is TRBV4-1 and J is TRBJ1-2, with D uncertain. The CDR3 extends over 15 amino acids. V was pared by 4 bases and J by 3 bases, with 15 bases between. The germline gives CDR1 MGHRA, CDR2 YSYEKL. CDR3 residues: CASSRGTKPDYGYTF. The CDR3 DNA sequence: TGCGCCAGCAGCCGAGGTACCAAACCGGACTATGGCTACACCTTC.

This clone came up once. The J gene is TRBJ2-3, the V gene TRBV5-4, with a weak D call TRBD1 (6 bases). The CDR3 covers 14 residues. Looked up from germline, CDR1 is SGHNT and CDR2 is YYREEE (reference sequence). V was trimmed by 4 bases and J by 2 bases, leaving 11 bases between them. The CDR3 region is CASSMDSLTDTQYF. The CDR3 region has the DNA TGTGCCAGCAGCATGGACAGCCTCACAGATACGCAGTATTTT.

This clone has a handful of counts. CDR3 amino acids: CASSYSMRTGVSPLHF. DNA for the CDR3: TGTGCCAGCAGTTACTCGATGAGGACAGGGGTATCACCCCTCCACTTT. The rearrangement links TRBV6-5 to TRBJ1-6; 9 nucleotides match TRBD1. Germline V lookup: CDR1 MNHEY, CDR2 SVGAGI. This CDR3 has 16 residues. With V trimmed by 0 bases and J by 10 bases, 7 bases remained unmatched.

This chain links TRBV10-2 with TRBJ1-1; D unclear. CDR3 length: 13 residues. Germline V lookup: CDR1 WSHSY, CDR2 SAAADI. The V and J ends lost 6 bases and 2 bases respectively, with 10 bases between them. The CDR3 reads CASRASRNTEAFF. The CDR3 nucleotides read TGCGCCAGCAGGGCCAGTCGCAACACTGAAGCTTTCTTT.

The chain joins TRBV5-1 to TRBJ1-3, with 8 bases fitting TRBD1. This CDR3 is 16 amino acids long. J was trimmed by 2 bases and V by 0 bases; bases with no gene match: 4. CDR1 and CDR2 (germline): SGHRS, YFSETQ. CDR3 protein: CASSLAGGATGNTIYF. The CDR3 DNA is TGCGCCAGCAGCTTGGCAGGGGGCGCGACTGGAAACACCATATATTTT.